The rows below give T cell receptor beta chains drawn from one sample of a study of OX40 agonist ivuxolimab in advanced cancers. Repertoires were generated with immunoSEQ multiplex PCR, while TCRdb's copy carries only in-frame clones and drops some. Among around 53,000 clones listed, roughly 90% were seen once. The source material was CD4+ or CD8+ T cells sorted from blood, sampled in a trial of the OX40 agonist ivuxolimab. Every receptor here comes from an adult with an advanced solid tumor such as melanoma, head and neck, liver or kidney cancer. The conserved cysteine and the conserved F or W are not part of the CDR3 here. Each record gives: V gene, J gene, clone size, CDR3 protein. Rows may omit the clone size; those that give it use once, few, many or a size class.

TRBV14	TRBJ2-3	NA	ASSRRGGTPSTDTQY
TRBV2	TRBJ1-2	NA	ASLIQGMVGYT
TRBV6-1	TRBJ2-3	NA	ASRWDRADTQY
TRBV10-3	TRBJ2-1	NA	AISESSGRASYNEQF
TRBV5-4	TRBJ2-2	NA	ASNLGGLSTGELF
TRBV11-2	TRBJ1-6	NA	ASRRTGSNSPLH
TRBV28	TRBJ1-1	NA	ASRQWRGTEAF
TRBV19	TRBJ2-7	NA	ASSHPITSYEQY
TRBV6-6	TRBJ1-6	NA	ASSYGDYGSPLH
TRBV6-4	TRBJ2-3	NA	ASSDSSGGGYTQY
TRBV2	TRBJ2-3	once	ASSVLGPTAAGTDTQY
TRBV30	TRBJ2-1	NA	AWIPAGGASYNEQF
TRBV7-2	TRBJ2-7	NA	ASSLPAAYEQY
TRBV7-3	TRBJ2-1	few	ASSLGPLGNEQF
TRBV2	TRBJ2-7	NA	ASSEAWGTYEQY
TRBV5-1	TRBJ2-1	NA	ASSLGTEAIGV
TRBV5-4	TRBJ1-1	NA	ASSWRGATEAF
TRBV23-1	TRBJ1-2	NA	ASSQWATNYGYT
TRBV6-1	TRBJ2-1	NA	ASSPGQGVNNEQF
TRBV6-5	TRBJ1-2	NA	ASSYSWTGTDYGYT
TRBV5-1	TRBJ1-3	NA	ASTEAGLSGNTIY
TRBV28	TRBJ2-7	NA	ASSLGRLGQGLDYEQY
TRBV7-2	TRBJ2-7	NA	ASSSYSVANYEQY
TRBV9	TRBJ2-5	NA	ASSVSPTWMETQY
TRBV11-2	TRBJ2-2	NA	ASSLDTTSGSTGELF
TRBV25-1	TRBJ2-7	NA	ASGDLYEQY
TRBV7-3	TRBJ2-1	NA	ASSLASGTYNEQF
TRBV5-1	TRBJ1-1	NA	ASSFSVGVYTEAF
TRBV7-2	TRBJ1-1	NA	ASSLVVGENTEAF
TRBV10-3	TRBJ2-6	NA	AISELTGGKPGLAVSGANVLT
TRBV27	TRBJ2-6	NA	ASRRGVSGGANVLT
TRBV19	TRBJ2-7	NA	ASSSGGPSYEQY
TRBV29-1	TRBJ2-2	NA	SVEGFPGTSANTGELF
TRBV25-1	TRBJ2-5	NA	ASSETTLEETQY
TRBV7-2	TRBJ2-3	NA	ASSRDSKTDTQY
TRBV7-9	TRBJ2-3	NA	ASSHRVRHINTQY
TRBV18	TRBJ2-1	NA	ASSPPTSGRSEQF
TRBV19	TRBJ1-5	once	ASSIAGKQPQH
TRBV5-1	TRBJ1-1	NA	ASSLLQGSTEAF
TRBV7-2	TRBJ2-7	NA	ASSLGLDSYEQY
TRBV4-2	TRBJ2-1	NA	ASSQAPGLAGAYNEQF
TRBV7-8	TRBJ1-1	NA	ASSRPGTQDTEAF
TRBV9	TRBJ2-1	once	ASSVTLTGDEQF
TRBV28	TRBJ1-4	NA	ASSLLQGGLF
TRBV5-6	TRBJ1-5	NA	ASSLASGGPQH
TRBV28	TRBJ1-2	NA	ASRLRQGWYT
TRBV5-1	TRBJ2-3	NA	ASSQRTSGRGTDTQY
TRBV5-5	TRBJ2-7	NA	ASSWGTPAAGEQY
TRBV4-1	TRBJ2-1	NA	ASSQETGLAGALL
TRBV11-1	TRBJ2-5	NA	ASSLSGTSGSWETQY
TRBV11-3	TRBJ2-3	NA	ASSLSGSTDTQY
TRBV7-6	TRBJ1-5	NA	ASSPHGAQPQH
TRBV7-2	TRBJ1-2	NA	ASSVGTGLGGYT
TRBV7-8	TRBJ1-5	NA	ASRAQGAQGQPQH
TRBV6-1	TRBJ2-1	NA	ATLKPSGLYNEQF
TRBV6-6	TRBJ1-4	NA	ASSYLGATNEKLF
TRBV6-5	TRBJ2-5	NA	ASRPGTGGRETQY
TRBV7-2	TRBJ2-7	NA	ASSRQLYEQY
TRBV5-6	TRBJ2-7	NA	ASSFRAPGLYEQY
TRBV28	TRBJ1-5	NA	ASRGQGNQPQH